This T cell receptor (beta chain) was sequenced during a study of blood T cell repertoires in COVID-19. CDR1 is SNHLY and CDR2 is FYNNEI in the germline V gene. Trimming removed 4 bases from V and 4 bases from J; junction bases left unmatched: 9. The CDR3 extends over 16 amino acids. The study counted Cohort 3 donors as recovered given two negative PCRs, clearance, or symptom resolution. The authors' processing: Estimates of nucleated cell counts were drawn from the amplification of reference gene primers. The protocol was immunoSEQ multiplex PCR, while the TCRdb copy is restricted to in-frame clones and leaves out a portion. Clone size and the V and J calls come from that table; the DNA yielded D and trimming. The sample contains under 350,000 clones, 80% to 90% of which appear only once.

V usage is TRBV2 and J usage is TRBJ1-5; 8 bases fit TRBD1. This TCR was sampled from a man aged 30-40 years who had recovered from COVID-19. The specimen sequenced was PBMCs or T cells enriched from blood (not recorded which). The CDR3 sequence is CASSGGQGLLNQPQHF. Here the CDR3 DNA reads TGTGCCAGCAGTGGAGGACAGGGACTTTTAAATCAGCCCCAGCATTTT.